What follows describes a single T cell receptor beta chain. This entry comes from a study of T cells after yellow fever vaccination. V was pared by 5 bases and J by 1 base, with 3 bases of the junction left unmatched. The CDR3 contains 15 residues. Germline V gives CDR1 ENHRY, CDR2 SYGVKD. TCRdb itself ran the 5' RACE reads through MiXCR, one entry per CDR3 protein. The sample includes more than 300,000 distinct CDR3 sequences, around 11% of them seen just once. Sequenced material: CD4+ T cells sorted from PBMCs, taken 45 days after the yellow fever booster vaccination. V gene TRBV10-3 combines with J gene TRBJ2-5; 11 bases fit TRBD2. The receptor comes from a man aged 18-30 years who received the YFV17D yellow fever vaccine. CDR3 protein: CAISLAGGRQETQYF. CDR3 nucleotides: TGTGCCATCAGTCTAGCGGGGGGCCGCCAAGAGACCCAGTACTTC.